The next 11 T cell receptor beta chains were all read from a single sample in a study of T cells in Graves' hyperthyroidism and ophthalmopathy. Regions amplified from RNA transcripts were the TCR beta CDR3 regions. Researchers ran a first-round RT-PCR on the TCR CDR3 using the HTBI primer set. Each CDR3 protein gets one entry after TCRdb re-called the multiplex PCR reads with MiXCR. The table lists 460,000 or so distinct CDR3 sequences, approximately 15% of them singletons. Material: blood. The source of these receptors is a woman younger than 35 with Graves' hyperthyroidism.

Ten or more counts support this clonotype. The rearrangement uses TRBV5-1 and TRBJ2-1; 11 bases fit TRBD2. With 0 bases clipped from V and 8 bases from J, the junction kept 10 bases outside the gene matches. The CDR3 loop spans 17 amino acids. Germline V gene lookup returns CDR1 SGHRS and CDR2 YFSETQ. The chain's CDR3 is CASSLAVTSGRSDEQFF. CDR3 nucleotides: TGCGCCAGCAGCTTGGCCGTCACTAGCGGGAGAAGTGATGAGCAGTTCTTC.

In its sample, this clonotype was seen many times. The V call is TRBV11-3, the J call TRBJ2-1; D gene uncertain. The CDR3 consists of 14 residues. The V gene lost 2 bases and the J gene lost 5 bases, with 10 bases spanning the gap. Germline CDR1 SGHNT, CDR2 YENEEA. The CDR3 loop reads CASSLFSVDNEQFF. The CDR3 DNA follows: TGTGCCAGCAGCTTATTCAGCGTGGACAATGAGCAGTTCTTC. The full variable domain, in which reference TRBV11-3 and TRBJ2-1 provide the parts outside the CDR3, is EAGVVQSPRYKIIEKKQPVAFWCNPISGHNTLYWYLQNLGQGPELLIRYENEEAVDDSQLPKDRFSAERLKGVDSTLKIQPAELGDSAVYLCASSLFSVDNEQFFGPGTRLTVL.

CDR3 nucleotides: TGTGCCAGTAGATGGAGGACCTCTGGAAACACCATATATTTT. Its translation is CASRWRTSGNTIYF. The V gene is TRBV19, the J gene TRBJ1-3; unclear D gene. The CDR3 runs 14 residues. V lost 6 bases and J 0 bases, leaving 9 bases between the germline ends. Per the germline V gene, CDR1 is LNHDA and CDR2 is SQIVND (reference sequence).

There are many counts of this clonotype. The chain is built from TRBV7-2 and TRBJ2-3; TRBD1 matches 7 bases. The CDR3 is 16 amino acids. The V and J ends lost 2 bases and 6 bases, in that order; junction bases with no gene match: 11. Germline V lookup: CDR1 SGHTA, CDR2 FQGNSA. This CDR3 is CASSLQGDGRGDTQYF. The DNA of the CDR3 is TGTGCCAGCAGCTTACAGGGGGACGGCAGGGGGGATACGCAGTATTTT.

At least ten counts were recorded for this clonotype. The gene calls are TRBV12-3 or TRBV12-4 and TRBJ1-2; unclear D gene. The CDR3 runs to 11 residues. V dropped 1 base and J dropped 5 bases, with 2 bases sitting between them. CDR3 bases: TGTGCCAGCAGTTTAGAGTATGGCTACACCTTC. Translating gives CASSLEYGYTF.

About this clonotype: A much larger clone is a single base away; this may be a read error. The V gene is TRBV2, the J gene TRBJ1-5; no clear D. Per the germline V gene, CDR1 is SNHLY and CDR2 is FYNNEI. CDR3 length: 14 amino acids. The CDR3 DNA is TGTGTCACGACGGAGGTAAGAAGCAATCAGCCCCAGCATTTT. Its protein is CVTTEVRSNQPQHF.

The chain employs TRBV25-1 and TRBJ1-5, with D possibly matching TRBD1 (5 bases). The CDR3 is 14 residues long. Looked up from germline, CDR1 is MGHDK and CDR2 is SYGVNS. The V and J ends lost 3 bases and 6 bases respectively, with 12 bases between them. The CDR3 coding sequence is TGTGCCAGCAGTGACGGGGGTTATGGTCAGCCCCAGCATTTT. This sequence encodes CASSDGGYGQPQHF.

V usage is TRBV6-1 and J usage is TRBJ2-1, with unresolved D. The CDR3 is 12 residues long. With 2 bases removed from V and 5 bases from J, the gap between germline ends came to 4 bases. CDR1 and CDR2 (germline): MNHNS, SASEGT. CDR3: CASSENNNEQFF. The CDR3 coding sequence is TGTGCCAGCAGTGAAAACAACAATGAGCAGTTCTTC.

Remarks on this clonotype: One junction end disagrees with the germline gene, perhaps due to a read error. The CDR3 nucleotides are TGTGCCAGCAGCGTCGGTGGGGTGGTGAACACTGAAGCTTACTTT. It codes for CASSVGGVVNTEAYF. The chain joins TRBV9 to TRBJ1-1; no firm D call. CDR1 SGDLS and CDR2 YYNGEE come from the germline V gene. The CDR3 spans 15 residues.

The table lists this clonotype with many counts. The rearrangement links TRBV12-5 to TRBJ2-3; D might be TRBD2 (6 bases). The CDR3 has 15 residues. V lost 5 bases and J 4 bases, leaving 16 bases between the germline ends. Per the germline V gene, CDR1 is LGHNT and CDR2 is FRNRAP. CDR3 DNA: TGTGCTAGTGGTGAGCGGGTCCCGGGGCCAGATACGCAGTATTTT. Translating gives CASGERVPGPDTQYF. Supplemented by reference TRBV12-5 and TRBJ2-3, the full variable domain reads DARVTQTPRHKVTEMGQEVTMRCQPILGHNTVFWYRQTMMQGLELLAYFRNRAPLDDSGMPKDRFSAEMPDATLATLKIQPSEPRDSAVYFCASGERVPGPDTQYFGPGTRLTVL.

The chain couples TRBV5-1 to TRBJ2-7; D possibly corresponds to TRBD2 (6 bases). Trimming pared 1 base from V and 7 bases from J, leaving 15 bases between. The CDR3 is made up of 14 amino acids. Per germline, CDR1 SGHRS and CDR2 YFSETQ. The CDR3 loop is CASSLSVGGSEQYF. CDR3 DNA: TGCGCCAGCAGCTTGAGCGTGGGAGGATCAGAGCAGTACTTC.